This T cell receptor beta chain was found in a study of CD8 T cells in ankylosing spondylitis. V lost 1 base and J 9 bases, leaving 16 bases between the germline ends. The CDR3 runs 15 residues. CDR1 SEHNR and CDR2 FQNEAQ come from the germline V gene (reference sequence). Construction of TCR beta libraries was performed using quantitative 5'-RACE with molecular barcodes. TCRdb recomputed calls from the 5' RACE reads with MiXCR, one row per CDR3 protein. The top ten clones hold about 3.5% of a sample with about 310,000 distinct CDR3 sequences, around 21% of them seen once. Comment on this clonotype: The antigen is unknown.

Study-wide points: Significantly higher representation of disease-linked clones was reported for matched ankylosing spondylitis synovial fluid. For ankylosing spondylitis blood, a TCR beta motif of under ten highly homologous variants appeared characteristic. Some motif variants had been reported before (in reactive arthritis synovial fluid and blood).

This clonotype was sampled from a female donor with ankylosing spondylitis or in good health (not recorded which). Sequenced material: blood, either unsorted or a sorted T cell fraction (not recorded which). The V gene is TRBV7-9, the J gene TRBJ2-4; D call uncertain. DNA for the CDR3: TGTGCCAGCAGCTTAGTAGCAGGCCGGGCTGGCATTCAGTACTTC. This translates into CASSLVAGRAGIQYF.